The rows below give T cell receptor beta chains drawn from one sample of a study of T cells in tuberculosis. Assay used: immunoSEQ multiplex PCR; TCRdb lists only in-frame clones, some missing. Here the sample spans tens of thousands of clones, around nine tenths being singletons. The sequencing input was PBMCs. Source of these receptors: a donor aged 10 to 29 with latent tuberculosis or without tuberculosis infection. Some clones in this sample may be carry-over from other donors' samples. CDR3s include the opening cysteine and the closing phenylalanine or tryptophan. The order of the fields is clone size, V gene, D gene, J gene, CDR3 protein, CDR3 DNA. The D gene is left open where the match is weak. The size of a clone is reported for some rows only, either as once, few or many, or as a class for expanded clones.

>NA|TRBV25-1|NA|TRBJ2-2
CASSTPGTGELFF
TGTGCCAGCAGTACCCCGGGGACCGGGGAGCTGTTTTTT
>NA|TRBV2|NA|TRBJ2-3
CASRGPSTDTQYF
TGTGCCAGCAGGGGGCCTAGCACAGATACGCAGTATTTT
>NA|TRBV7-2|NA|TRBJ2-1
CASSLVSGWEPNEQFF
TGTGCCAGCAGCTTAGTCAGCGGGTGGGAGCCCAATGAGCAGTTCTTC
>NA|TRBV15|NA|TRBJ1-5
CATSRAAFFGNQPQHF
TGTGCCACCAGCAGAGCGGCCTTTTTCGGGAATCAGCCCCAGCATTTT
>NA|TRBV9|TRBD2|TRBJ2-7
CASSVRGGSYEQYF
TGTGCCAGCAGCGTTCGGGGGGGATCCTACGAGCAGTACTTC
>NA|TRBV4-3|NA|TRBJ2-7
CASSQAHRGGFDEQYF
TGCGCCAGCAGCCAAGCCCACAGGGGAGGTTTCGACGAGCAGTACTTC
>NA|TRBV5-6|NA|TRBJ2-5
CASSHIWETQYF
TGTGCCAGCAGCCACATATGGGAGACCCAGTACTTC
>NA|TRBV5-4|NA|TRBJ1-4
CASSLGTHRTTNEKLFF
TGTGCCAGCAGCTTGGGGACTCATCGGACAACTAATGAAAAACTGTTTTTT
>NA|TRBV5-6|TRBD1|TRBJ1-5
CASSLAGQGAWGNQPQHF
TGTGCCAGCAGCCTCGCCGGACAGGGGGCCTGGGGCAATCAGCCCCAGCATTTT
>NA|TRBV5-6|NA|TRBJ1-1
CASSLGGEAFF
TGTGCCAGCAGCTTAGGCGGTGAAGCTTTCTTT
>NA|TRBV5-1|NA|TRBJ1-2
CASSLGGFVLGNYGYTF
TGCGCCAGCAGCTTGGGGGGCTTTGTTTTAGGTAACTATGGCTACACCTTC
>NA|TRBV6-1|NA|TRBJ2-2
CASSDPLLATGELFF
TGTGCCAGCAGTGACCCCCTCTTAGCAACCGGGGAGCTGTTTTTT
>NA|TRBV29-1|NA|TRBJ2-3
CSVNPGEDTQYF
TGCAGCGTTAATCCGGGTGAAGATACGCAGTATTTT
>NA|TRBV7-9|TRBD1|TRBJ1-2
CASSFGQGEYGYTF
TGTGCCAGCAGCTTCGGACAGGGCGAGTATGGCTACACCTTC
>NA|TRBV10-3|NA|TRBJ2-3
CAISEGRQLTDTQYF
TGTGCCATCAGTGAGGGCCGCCAGTTAACAGATACGCAGTATTTT
>NA|TRBV6-1|NA|TRBJ1-2
CASRDTANYGYTF
TGTGCCAGCAGGGACACAGCTAACTATGGCTACACCTTC
>once|TRBV7-7|TRBD1|TRBJ2-1
CASSSLSLQGSENEQFF
TGTGCCAGCAGCTCCCTGTCGTTACAGGGGTCCGAGAATGAGCAGTTCTTC
>NA|TRBV2|NA|TRBJ1-2
CASSLKTGTAGYTF
TGTGCCAGCAGTCTTAAGACAGGAACTGCTGGCTACACCTTC
>NA|TRBV9|NA|TRBJ1-3
CASSVGDTYSGNTIYF
TGTGCCAGCAGCGTAGGGGACACCTACTCTGGAAACACCATATATTTT
>NA|TRBV6-6|NA|TRBJ2-7
CASSFLSSYEQYF
TGTGCCAGCAGTTTTCTTTCCTCCTACGAGCAGTACTTC
>few|TRBV18|NA|TRBJ1-5
CASSQEGWGNQPQHF
TGTGCCAGCTCACAGGAGGGGTGGGGCAATCAGCCCCAGCATTTT
>NA|TRBV11-1|NA|TRBJ2-7
CASSFGAGSYEQYF
TGTGCCAGCAGCTTCGGGGCGGGGTCCTACGAGCAGTACTTC
>NA|TRBV27|NA|TRBJ2-7
CASSPDSLVFYEQYF
TGTGCCAGCAGTCCAGACAGCCTAGTTTTCTACGAGCAGTACTTC
>NA|TRBV2|NA|TRBJ2-6
CASSSDFTGANVLTF
TGTGCCAGCAGTTCCGACTTTACTGGGGCCAACGTCCTGACTTTC
>NA|TRBV15|NA|TRBJ1-1
CATTTAVPGNTEAFF
TGTGCCACCACTACCGCGGTGCCCGGGAACACTGAAGCTTTCTTT
>NA|TRBV9|TRBD2|TRBJ2-7
CASSRGGGLYEQYF
TGTGCCAGCAGCCGGGGGGGAGGGCTCTACGAGCAGTACTTC
>NA|TRBV25-1|NA|TRBJ2-7
CATTRPRSPYEQYF
TGTGCCACTACAAGACCCAGGTCCCCCTACGAGCAGTACTTC
>NA|TRBV5-6|NA|TRBJ1-4
CASSPGGDGHNEKLFF
TGTGCCAGCAGCCCGGGCGGGGACGGTCATAATGAAAAACTGTTTTTT
>NA|TRBV13|NA|TRBJ2-3
CASSQGADTQYF
TGTGCCAGCAGCCAAGGGGCAGATACGCAGTATTTT
>NA|TRBV15|TRBD1|TRBJ2-1
CATSRGGTGDEQFF
TGTGCCACCAGCAGAGGTGGGACAGGGGATGAGCAGTTCTTC
>NA|TRBV11-2|NA|TRBJ1-1
CASRQGSRPPNTEAFF
TGTGCCAGCAGGCAGGGGTCTCGACCCCCGAACACTGAAGCTTTCTTT
>NA|TRBV5-1|TRBD1|TRBJ2-2
CASGPRQGYTGELFF
TGCGCCAGCGGGCCCAGACAGGGGTACACCGGGGAGCTGTTTTTT
>NA|TRBV2|NA|TRBJ1-5
CASSDRGGGSNQPQHF
TGTGCCAGCAGTGATAGGGGGGGCGGGAGCAATCAGCCCCAGCATTTT
>once|TRBV30|NA|TRBJ2-4
CAWSRGSIAKNIQYF
TGTGCCTGGAGTCGGGGGTCTATAGCCAAAAACATTCAGTACTTC
>NA|TRBV7-3|NA|TRBJ2-1
CASSLRGSWAGREQFF
TGTGCCAGCAGCTTGAGAGGGAGTTGGGCTGGAAGGGAGCAGTTCTTC
>NA|TRBV27|NA|TRBJ1-5
CASSLRVNNQPQHF
TGTGCCAGCAGTTTGAGGGTAAACAATCAGCCCCAGCATTTT
>NA|TRBV6-5|NA|TRBJ1-1
CASSYNRNTEAFF
TGTGCCAGCAGTTATAACAGGAACACTGAAGCTTTCTTT
>NA|TRBV27|NA|TRBJ1-2
CASRRGPQGRGYGYTF
TGTGCCAGCCGCCGGGGACCTCAGGGGCGCGGCTATGGCTACACCTTC
>NA|TRBV4-1|NA|TRBJ1-6
CASSQTTGRGLQSSYNSPLHF
TGCGCCAGCAGCCAAACCACAGGGAGAGGCCTCCAGAGCTCCTATAATTCACCCCTCCACTTT
>NA|TRBV5-4|NA|TRBJ1-2
CASNRYGDYGYTF
TGTGCCAGCAACCGTTACGGGGACTATGGCTACACCTTC
>NA|TRBV11-2|NA|TRBJ1-3
CASSPQNEENTIYF
TGTGCCAGCAGCCCACAGAATGAAGAAAACACCATATATTTT
>NA|TRBV27|NA|TRBJ2-1
CASSPVRGGYFEQFF
TGTGCCAGCAGTCCTGTTAGGGGGGGATACTTTGAGCAGTTCTTC